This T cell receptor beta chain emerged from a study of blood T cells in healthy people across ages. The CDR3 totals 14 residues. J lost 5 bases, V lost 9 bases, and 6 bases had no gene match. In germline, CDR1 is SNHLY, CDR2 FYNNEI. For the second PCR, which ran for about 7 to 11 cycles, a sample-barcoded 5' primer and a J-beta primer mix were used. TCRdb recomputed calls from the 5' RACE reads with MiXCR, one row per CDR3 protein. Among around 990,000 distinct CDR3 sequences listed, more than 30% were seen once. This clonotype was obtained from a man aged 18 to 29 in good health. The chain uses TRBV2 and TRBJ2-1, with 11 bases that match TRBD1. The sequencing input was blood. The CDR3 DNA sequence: TGTGCCAGGGTGGACAGGGGGCTAGACAATGAGCAGTTCTTC. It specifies CARVDRGLDNEQFF.